These 16 T cell receptor beta chains originate from one sample sequenced in a study of Graves' ophthalmopathy and Graves' hyperthyroidism. TCR beta CDR3 amplification used RNA transcripts. Second-round multiplex PCR followed a first-round RT-PCR using HTBI primers. TCRdb itself ran the multiplex PCR reads through MiXCR, one entry per CDR3 protein. The table shows approximately 1.2 million distinct CDR3 sequences, with approximately 35% occurring only once. Sequencing was done on a sample of peripheral blood or thyroid tissue (not recorded which). These receptors came from an adult man with Graves' hyperthyroidism.

In its sample, this clonotype was seen many times. This chain joins TRBV7-8 and TRBJ1-1; D is unclear. This CDR3 has 15 amino acids. The V and J ends lost 5 bases and 4 bases respectively, with 17 bases between them. From germline, CDR1 is SGHVS and CDR2 FQNEAQ. CDR3 protein: CASSPGPARFTEAFF. The CDR3 DNA sequence: TGTGCCAGCAGCCCCGGCCCGGCGAGATTCACTGAAGCTTTCTTT.

This clonotype showed up many times. The chain couples TRBV12-3 or TRBV12-4 to TRBJ1-2; D is perhaps TRBD1 (5 bases). The CDR3 sequence is 13 residues long. The ends were cut back, 6 bases at V and 5 bases at J, with 13 bases in the middle. The CDR3 region has the DNA TGTGCCAGCAGGACGAATTCAGGGTATGGCTACACCTTC. It is translated as CASRTNSGYGYTF.

The table lists this clonotype with a few counts. The rearrangement uses TRBV28 and TRBJ2-5; tentatively, D is TRBD2 (5 bases). Germline loops: CDR1 MDHEN, CDR2 SYDVKM. The CDR3 contains 12 residues. Trimming pared 7 bases from V and 4 bases from J, leaving 10 bases between. As DNA, the CDR3 is TGTGCCAGCAATCGGGGTGGAGAGACCCAGTACTTC. This sequence encodes CASNRGGETQYF.

This clonotype has at least ten counts. The V and J genes are TRBV5-1 and TRBJ1-2; 9 bases map to TRBD1. The CDR3 length is 15 residues. Unmatched junction bases numbered 6, after V lost 2 bases and J lost 4 bases. Germline-derived CDR1 and CDR2 are SGHRS and YFSETQ. CDR3 loop: CASSLLQGAGYGYTF. Here the CDR3 DNA reads TGCGCCAGCAGCTTACTACAGGGGGCTGGCTATGGCTACACCTTC.

This clonotype was seen more than once but under ten times. The chain links TRBV27 to TRBJ1-1, with TRBD1 as a possible D gene (5 bases). V dropped 8 bases and J dropped 7 bases, with 17 bases sitting between them. Germline CDR1 and CDR2: MNHEY and SMNVEV (reference sequence). The length of the CDR3 is 13 residues. The CDR3 nucleotides read TGTGCCAGCTGGGGAGAGGGGAGCCGTGAAGCTTTCTTT. Protein product: CASWGEGSREAFF.

At least ten counts were recorded for this clonotype. V gene TRBV19 combines with J gene TRBJ1-5; D unclear. The CDR3 loop spans 13 amino acids. Between the trimmed V and J ends, which lost 4 bases and 3 bases, there was a span of 7 bases. Germline V CDR1 and CDR2: LNHDA, SQIVND (reference sequence). Here the CDR3 DNA reads TGTGCCAGTAGTACCAGGAACAATCAGCCCCAGCATTTT. Encoded protein: CASSTRNNQPQHF.

This clonotype came up many times. The chain links TRBV9 to TRBJ1-6, with 8 bases matching TRBD1. V was clipped by 2 bases and J by 10 bases; unmatched bases: 8. This CDR3 is 15 amino acids long. CDR1 and CDR2 (germline): SGDLS, YYNGEE. The CDR3 region has the DNA TGTGCCAGCAGCGTTCGGACAGGGTCTAACTCACCCCTCCACTTT. Its protein is CASSVRTGSNSPLHF.

The sample holds many counts of this clonotype. This rearrangement joins TRBV25-1 to TRBJ1-2; no firm D call. V shed 6 bases and J shed 8 bases, with 16 bases lying between them. The CDR3 extends over 13 amino acids. Germline lookup yields CDR1 MGHDK and CDR2 SYGVNS. CDR3 in DNA: TGTGCCAGCAGGCCGGAGGGATCCTCCGGCTACACCTTC. Translated, it gives CASRPEGSSGYTF.

The V and J genes are TRBV5-1 and TRBJ2-7, with D tentatively TRBD1 or TRBD2 (5 bases each). Trimming stripped 4 bases from V and 7 bases from J, with 15 bases between. The CDR3 extends over 13 amino acids. Germline V lookup: CDR1 SGHRS, CDR2 YFSETQ. The CDR3 DNA sequence: TGCGCCAGCAGCCCCGGGGCCTTTGAGGAGCAGTACTTC. Its protein product is CASSPGAFEEQYF.

The genes are TRBV7-8 and TRBJ2-5, with 8 bases aligning to TRBD1. Per germline, CDR1 SGHVS and CDR2 FQNEAQ. This CDR3 spans 14 amino acids. With V trimmed by 7 bases and J by 5 bases, 9 bases remained unmatched. The DNA of the CDR3 is TGTGCCAGCACCCCTCAGGACAGGGACGAGACCCAGTACTTC. Translating gives CASTPQDRDETQYF. Full variable domain (missing parts from reference TRBV7-8 and TRBJ2-5): GAGVSQSPRYKVAKRGQDVALRCDPISGHVSLFWYQQALGQGPEFLTYFQNEAQLDKSGLPSDRFFAERPEGSVSTLKIQRTQQEDSAVYLCASTPQDRDETQYFGPGTRLLVL.

This clonotype was detected a few times. The chain joins TRBV4-3 to TRBJ1-5; D unclear. The V gene lost 0 bases and the J gene lost 6 bases, with 12 bases spanning the gap. The CDR3 spans 15 residues. Germline V gene lookup returns CDR1 LGHNA and CDR2 YSLEER. CDR3 sequence reads: CASSQDRSGIQPQHF. In nucleotides, the CDR3 is TGCGCCAGCAGCCAAGATAGGTCGGGGATTCAGCCCCAGCATTTT.

The gene calls are TRBV7-2 and TRBJ1-3; a possible D gene is TRBD1 (5 bases). The CDR3 consists of 15 residues. Deletions cut 5 bases from V and 0 bases from J, with 11 bases between. Germline V gives CDR1 SGHTA, CDR2 FQGNSA. The CDR3 bases are TGTGCCAGCAGCGCGCAGGGAGGCTCTGGAAACACCATATATTTT. Translation gives CASSAQGGSGNTIYF.

This clonotype was observed many times. The J gene is TRBJ2-2, the V gene TRBV5-1; 10 positions agree with TRBD2. Unmatched junction bases numbered 8, after V lost 4 bases and J lost 5 bases. The CDR3 has 16 amino acids. Germline lookup yields CDR1 SGHRS and CDR2 YFSETQ. The CDR3 protein is CASSRLAGVGTGELFF. The CDR3 DNA reads as TGCGCCAGCAGCCGGCTAGCGGGAGTTGGGACCGGGGAGCTGTTTTTT.

This chain joins TRBV20-1 and TRBJ1-6, with D possibly TRBD1 on 5 matching bases. The germline V and J ends were trimmed by 0 bases and 7 bases, with 16 bases remaining between them. From germline, CDR1 is DFQATT and CDR2 SNEGSKA (reference sequence). CDR3 size: 16 residues. The CDR3: CSARDPPEGLNSPLHF. The CDR3 DNA sequence: TGCAGTGCTAGAGATCCCCCAGAGGGGTTAAATTCACCCCTCCACTTT.

This clonotype was counted ten times or more. This chain uses TRBV25-1 with TRBJ1-4; D is uncertain. Deletions cut 3 bases from V and 4 bases from J, with 18 bases between. The length of the CDR3 is 17 residues. Per germline, CDR1 MGHDK and CDR2 SYGVNS. The CDR3 here is CASSEKRTGGINEKLFF. The CDR3 DNA reads TGTGCCAGCAGTGAGAAGCGAACGGGAGGAATTAATGAAAAACTGTTTTTT.

The sample holds a few counts of this clonotype. This chain uses TRBV9 with TRBJ1-5; TRBD1 agrees at 8 bases. The junction had 7 bases not matched to a gene; V was cut back by 0 bases and J by 8 bases. The CDR3 length is 15 residues. Germline values: CDR1 SGDLS, CDR2 YYNGEE. CDR3 protein: CASSVESGQGEPQHF. DNA of the CDR3: TGTGCCAGCAGCGTAGAGTCCGGACAGGGTGAGCCCCAGCATTTT. Looking up the rest from reference TRBV9 and TRBJ1-5 gives the full variable domain: DSGVTQTPKHLITATGQRVTLRCSPRSGDLSVYWYQQSLDQGLQFLIQYYNGEERAKGNILERFSAQQFPDLHSELNLSSLELGDSALYFCASSVESGQGEPQHFGDGTRLSIL.